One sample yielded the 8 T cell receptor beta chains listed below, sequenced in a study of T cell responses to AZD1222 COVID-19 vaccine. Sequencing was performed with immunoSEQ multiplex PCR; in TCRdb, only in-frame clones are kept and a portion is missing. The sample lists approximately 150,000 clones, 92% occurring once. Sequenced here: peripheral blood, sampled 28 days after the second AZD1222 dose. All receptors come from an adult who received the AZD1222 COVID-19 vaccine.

This CDR3 reads CASSHRGLYEQYF. DNA of the CDR3: TGTGCCAGCAGTCACAGGGGGCTCTACGAGCAGTACTTC. The chain combines TRBV27 with TRBJ2-7; 9 bases agree with TRBD1. CDR1 is MNHEY, CDR2 SMNVEV, per germline (reference sequence). The V segment lost 5 bases and the J segment 3 bases; nucleotides outside the gene matches: 2. The CDR3 is 13 amino acids.

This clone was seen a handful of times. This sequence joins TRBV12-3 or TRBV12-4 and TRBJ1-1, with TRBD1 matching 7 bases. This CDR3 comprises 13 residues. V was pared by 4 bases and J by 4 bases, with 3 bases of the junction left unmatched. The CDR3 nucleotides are TGTGCCAGCAGTTCACAGGGGTTCACTGAAGCTTTCTTT. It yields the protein CASSSQGFTEAFF.

The chain's CDR3 is CASGSGTGYGYTF. Here the CDR3 DNA reads TGTGCCAGCGGATCCGGGACAGGGTATGGCTACACCTTC. This chain connects TRBV27 to TRBJ1-2, with TRBD1 matching over 9 bases. J lost 5 bases, V lost 8 bases, and 6 bases had no gene match. The CDR3 is 13 residues long. Germline CDR1 MNHEY, CDR2 SMNVEV (reference sequence).

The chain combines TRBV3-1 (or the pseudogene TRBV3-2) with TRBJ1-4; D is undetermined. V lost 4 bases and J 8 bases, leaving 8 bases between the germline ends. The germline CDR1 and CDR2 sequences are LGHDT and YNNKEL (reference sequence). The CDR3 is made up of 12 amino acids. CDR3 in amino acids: CASSRGEEKLFF. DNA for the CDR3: TGTGCCAGCAGCCGCGGGGAGGAAAAACTGTTTTTT.

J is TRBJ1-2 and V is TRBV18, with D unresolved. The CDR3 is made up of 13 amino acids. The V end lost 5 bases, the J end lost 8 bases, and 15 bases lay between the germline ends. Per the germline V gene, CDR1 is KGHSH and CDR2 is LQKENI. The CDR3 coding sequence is TGTGCCAGCTCAGGGATCCGTTTCGGGGGCTACACCTTC. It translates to CASSGIRFGGYTF.

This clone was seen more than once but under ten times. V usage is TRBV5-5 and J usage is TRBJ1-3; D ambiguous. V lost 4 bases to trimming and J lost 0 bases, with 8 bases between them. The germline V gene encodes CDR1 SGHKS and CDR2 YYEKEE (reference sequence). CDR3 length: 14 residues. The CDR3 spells CASSVDLSGNTIYF. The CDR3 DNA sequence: TGTGCCAGCAGCGTGGACCTCTCTGGAAACACCATATATTTT.

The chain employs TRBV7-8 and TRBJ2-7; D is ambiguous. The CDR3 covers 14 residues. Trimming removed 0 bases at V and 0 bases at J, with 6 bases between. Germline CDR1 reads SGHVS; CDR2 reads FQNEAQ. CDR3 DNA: TGTGCCAGCAGCTTAGCGGATAGCTCCTACGAGCAGTACTTC. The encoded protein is CASSLADSSYEQYF.

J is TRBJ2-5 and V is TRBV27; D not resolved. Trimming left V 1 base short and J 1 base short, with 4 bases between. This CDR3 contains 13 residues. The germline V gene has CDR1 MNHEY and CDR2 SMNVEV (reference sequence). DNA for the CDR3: TGTGCCAGCAGTTTATTGGGCCAAGAGACCCAGTACTTC. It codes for CASSLLGQETQYF.